These 10 T cell receptor beta chains originate from one sample sequenced in a study of Graves' ophthalmopathy and Graves' hyperthyroidism. Amplified material comprised TCR beta CDR3 regions derived from RNA transcripts. HTBI primers served in a first-round RT-PCR, which a second-round multiplex PCR followed. TCRdb reprocessed the multiplex PCR reads with MiXCR, giving one entry per CDR3 protein. The repertoire holds 650,000 to 900,000 distinct CDR3 sequences, with roughly 41% as singletons. Specimen: peripheral blood. The receptors here all came from an adult man with Graves' ophthalmopathy.

The chain is built from TRBV29-1 and TRBJ1-2; D is ambiguous. V was trimmed by 4 bases and J by 6 bases, leaving 18 bases between them. Germline values: CDR1 SQVTM, CDR2 ANQGSEA. The CDR3 loop spans 14 amino acids. The CDR3 nucleotides read TGCAGCGTTGGCGTAAGGCAGATCTACAATGGCTACACCTTC. Protein: CSVGVRQIYNGYTF.

This clonotype was seen a handful of times. The V and J genes are TRBV2 and TRBJ1-5; 9 nucleotides line up with TRBD1. Germline loops: CDR1 SNHLY, CDR2 FYNNEI. Trimming at V came to 7 bases and at J to 6 bases, leaving 4 bases not matched to a gene. The CDR3 length is 13 residues. The CDR3: CASTGTGSQPQHF. The DNA of the CDR3 is TGTGCCAGCACCGGGACAGGGAGTCAGCCCCAGCATTTT.

V and J are TRBV7-9 and TRBJ1-2; D not resolved. Germline loops: CDR1 SEHNR, CDR2 FQNEAQ (reference sequence). V was clipped by 3 bases and J by 4 bases, with 15 bases between them. CDR3 length: 15 amino acids. CDR3 residues: CASSLGRESGYGYTF. Written as DNA, the CDR3 is TGTGCCAGCAGCTTGGGTCGGGAGTCGGGCTATGGCTACACCTTC.

The chain is built from TRBV20-1 and TRBJ2-2; possibly TRBD2 for D (6 bases). V lost 5 bases and J lost 4, with 17 bases in between. The germline V gene encodes CDR1 DFQATT and CDR2 SNEGSKA (reference sequence). The CDR3 runs 15 residues. The CDR3 sequence is CSAQAPRGGTGELFF. CDR3 in DNA: TGCAGTGCTCAAGCCCCCCGGGGAGGCACCGGGGAGCTGTTTTTT.

Notes on this clonotype: Being one base from a much bigger clone, this may be a read error. The CDR3 protein is CASSPWTSGRVGETQYF. For the CDR3, the DNA is TGTGCCAGCAGCCCCTGGACTAGCGGGAGGGTCGGTGAGACCCAGTACTTC. The chain links TRBV7-6 to TRBJ2-5, with 15 nucleotides matching TRBD2. The CDR3 is 17 amino acids. The junction had 9 bases not matched to a gene; V was cut back by 5 bases and J by 5 bases. CDR1 and CDR2 from the germline V gene are SGHVS and FNYEAQ.

Ten or more counts support this clonotype. The genes are TRBV7-9 and TRBJ1-2; a weak D match, TRBD1 (5 bases). From germline, CDR1 is SEHNR and CDR2 FQNEAQ (reference sequence). Deletions cut 1 base from V and 4 bases from J, with 19 bases between. This CDR3 is built from 17 residues. This CDR3 reads CASSLGGSGRPPYGYTF. The CDR3 DNA is TGTGCCAGCAGCTTAGGGGGCTCCGGGAGGCCCCCCTATGGCTACACCTTC.

Concerning this clonotype: Since a much larger clone is just one base distant, this may be a read error. The genes are TRBV7-9 and TRBJ1-2; 7 bases are a match to TRBD1. J gave up 4 bases and V 7 bases, and 3 bases lay outside the gene matches. Germline-derived CDR1 and CDR2 are SEHNR and FQNEAQ (reference sequence). The length of the CDR3 is 12 residues. The CDR3 protein is CASTGTVYGYTF. The CDR3 DNA follows: TGTGCCAGCACCGGGACAGTCTATGGCTACACCTTC.

The chain combines TRBV14 with TRBJ2-2; unclear D gene. The ends were cut back, 4 bases at V and 7 bases at J, with 19 bases in the middle. The CDR3 spans 16 residues. Germline V gene sequence: CDR1 SGHDN, CDR2 FVKESK. The CDR3 coding sequence is TGTGCCAGCAGCCTATGGCCAGGCCCCTCTGGCGGGGAGCTGTTTTTT. Amino acid sequence: CASSLWPGPSGGELFF.

The J gene is TRBJ1-3, the V gene TRBV14; D uncertain. Per the germline V gene, CDR1 is SGHDN and CDR2 is FVKESK. The CDR3 covers 13 residues. V was shortened by 2 bases and J by 4 bases, with 6 bases between the two germline ends. The CDR3 bases are TGTGCCAGCAGCCAACGATCGGGAAACACCATATATTTT. Its translation: CASSQRSGNTIYF.

This clonotype was picked up many times. The chain employs TRBV5-1 and TRBJ2-7; D gene uncertain. The CDR3 has 13 residues. The germline V and J ends were trimmed by 1 base and 6 bases, with 11 bases remaining between them. Looked up from germline, CDR1 is SGHRS and CDR2 is YFSETQ. The CDR3 spells CASSLNGLGEQYF. CDR3 bases: TGCGCCAGCAGCTTGAACGGCCTTGGCGAGCAGTACTTC.